A selection of T cell receptor beta chains follows, all from one sample in a study of blood T cell repertoires in COVID-19. Libraries were prepared by immunoSEQ multiplex PCR; TCRdb keeps only in-frame clonotypes and omits some of them. The sample lists 180,000 or so clones; around 86% were seen once. Sequencing used peripheral blood. The receptor set was obtained from a young man with acute or convalescent COVID-19. Each CDR3 is given with its conserved first and last residue. Fields, in order: D gene, V gene, J gene, clone size, CDR3 protein, CDR3 DNA. The D gene is left open where the match is weak. Rows give clone size only sometimes, using once, few, many, or a class for an expanded clone.

d_gene: TRBD1; v_gene: TRBV28; j_gene: TRBJ2-5; abundance: -; CDR3aa: CASSWADRGTPQYF; CDR3nt: TGTGCCAGCAGTTGGGCCGACAGGGGGACGCCCCAGTACTTC
d_gene: -; v_gene: TRBV9; j_gene: TRBJ1-6; abundance: -; CDR3aa: CASSAGVSNSPLHF; CDR3nt: TGTGCCAGCAGCGCCGGTGTAAGTAATTCACCCCTCCACTTT
d_gene: TRBD1; v_gene: TRBV18; j_gene: TRBJ2-7; abundance: -; CDR3aa: CASSRPGTAAYEQYF; CDR3nt: TGTGCCAGCTCACGACCCGGGACAGCCGCCTACGAGCAGTACTTC
d_gene: -; v_gene: TRBV28; j_gene: TRBJ1-5; abundance: -; CDR3aa: CARPVLGGYSNQPQHF; CDR3nt: TGTGCCAGGCCTGTGCTCGGCGGGTATAGCAATCAGCCCCAGCATTTT
d_gene: -; v_gene: TRBV7-9; j_gene: TRBJ1-6; abundance: -; CDR3aa: CASSSDRKYNSPLHF; CDR3nt: TGTGCCAGCAGCTCGGACAGAAAATATAATTCACCCCTCCACTTT
d_gene: -; v_gene: TRBV6-5; j_gene: TRBJ1-1; abundance: once; CDR3aa: CASSYSKLRGLAFF; CDR3nt: TGTGCCAGCAGTTACTCGAAATTACGCGGGTTAGCTTTCTTT
d_gene: -; v_gene: TRBV5-1; j_gene: TRBJ1-3; abundance: -; CDR3aa: CASSLYPGGTGNTIYF; CDR3nt: TGCGCCAGCAGCTTGTATCCAGGAGGAACTGGTAACACCATATATTTT
d_gene: TRBD1; v_gene: TRBV5-5; j_gene: TRBJ1-1; abundance: -; CDR3aa: CASSLALAGGTEAFF; CDR3nt: TGTGCCAGCAGCTTGGCCTTAGCAGGGGGCACTGAAGCTTTCTTT
d_gene: -; v_gene: TRBV11-2; j_gene: TRBJ1-5; abundance: -; CDR3aa: CASSDDGVSNQPQHF; CDR3nt: TGTGCCAGCAGCGACGACGGAGTTAGCAATCAGCCCCAGCATTTT
d_gene: TRBD1; v_gene: TRBV19; j_gene: TRBJ1-2; abundance: few; CDR3aa: CASSISPSGGDGYTF; CDR3nt: TGTGCCAGTAGTATAAGCCCCTCAGGGGGAGATGGCTACACCTTC
d_gene: TRBD1; v_gene: TRBV2; j_gene: TRBJ2-1; abundance: -; CDR3aa: CASSGQGNEQFF; CDR3nt: TGTGCCAGCAGCGGACAGGGGAATGAGCAGTTCTTC
d_gene: TRBD1; v_gene: TRBV20-1; j_gene: TRBJ1-2; abundance: -; CDR3aa: CSARDRGGYTF; CDR3nt: TGCAGTGCTAGGGACAGGGGTGGCTACACCTTC
d_gene: -; v_gene: TRBV2; j_gene: TRBJ1-1; abundance: -; CDR3aa: CASSPASGSGTEAFF; CDR3nt: TGTGCCAGCAGTCCAGCCTCGGGGTCGGGCACTGAAGCTTTCTTT
d_gene: -; v_gene: TRBV12-5; j_gene: TRBJ1-3; abundance: -; CDR3aa: CASGLTRAWGNTIYF; CDR3nt: TGTGCTAGTGGTTTGACCAGGGCCTGGGGAAACACCATATATTTT
d_gene: -; v_gene: TRBV30; j_gene: TRBJ1-1; abundance: -; CDR3aa: CAWSKPGQNTEAFF; CDR3nt: TGTGCCTGGAGTAAGCCGGGACAGAACACTGAAGCTTTCTTT
d_gene: -; v_gene: TRBV5-5; j_gene: TRBJ1-6; abundance: -; CDR3aa: CASSLGQRNSYNSPLHF; CDR3nt: TGTGCCAGCAGCTTGGGACAGCGCAACTCCTATAATTCACCCCTCCACTTT
d_gene: TRBD2; v_gene: TRBV19; j_gene: TRBJ2-3; abundance: -; CDR3aa: CASSTTSGSTDTQYF; CDR3nt: TGTGCCAGTAGTACGACTAGCGGAAGCACAGATACGCAGTATTTT
d_gene: -; v_gene: TRBV11-2; j_gene: TRBJ2-1; abundance: -; CDR3aa: CASSLSGEGGNEQFF; CDR3nt: TGTGCCAGCAGCTTAAGCGGGGAAGGGGGCAATGAGCAGTTCTTC
d_gene: -; v_gene: TRBV6-6; j_gene: TRBJ1-3; abundance: once; CDR3aa: CASTLSAGSGNTIYF; CDR3nt: TGTGCCAGCACCCTGTCGGCAGGGTCCGGAAACACCATATATTTT
d_gene: TRBD2; v_gene: TRBV4-1; j_gene: TRBJ2-1; abundance: -; CDR3aa: CASKLDLSGGADEQFF; CDR3nt: TGCGCCAGCAAACTGGACCTTAGCGGGGGGGCAGATGAGCAGTTCTTC
d_gene: TRBD1; v_gene: TRBV29-1; j_gene: TRBJ2-4; abundance: -; CDR3aa: CSVEIVGGVGAKNIQYF; CDR3nt: TGCAGCGTTGAAATCGTAGGGGGCGTAGGGGCCAAAAACATTCAGTACTTC
d_gene: TRBD1; v_gene: TRBV28; j_gene: TRBJ1-2; abundance: -; CDR3aa: CASSLVQGAPGYTF; CDR3nt: TGTGCCAGCAGTTTGGTCCAGGGGGCGCCTGGCTACACCTTC
d_gene: TRBD1; v_gene: TRBV5-1; j_gene: TRBJ2-5; abundance: -; CDR3aa: CASSLDRGEETQYF; CDR3nt: TGCGCCAGCAGCTTGGACAGGGGAGAAGAGACCCAGTACTTC
d_gene: -; v_gene: TRBV4-1; j_gene: TRBJ1-1; abundance: once; CDR3aa: CASSQGGFGGAPNTEAFF; CDR3nt: TGCGCCAGCAGCCAAGGGGGATTCGGGGGAGCACCGAACACTGAAGCTTTCTTT
d_gene: -; v_gene: TRBV30; j_gene: TRBJ1-3; abundance: -; CDR3aa: CAWSVPPEHSGNTIYF; CDR3nt: TGTGCCTGGAGTGTACCACCGGAGCACTCTGGAAACACCATATATTTT
d_gene: TRBD1; v_gene: TRBV5-6; j_gene: TRBJ1-4; abundance: -; CDR3aa: CASSLGQGSTNEKLFF; CDR3nt: TGTGCCAGCAGCTTGGGACAGGGTTCAACTAATGAAAAACTGTTTTTT
d_gene: -; v_gene: TRBV28; j_gene: TRBJ1-1; abundance: once; CDR3aa: CASSFVQGLVEAFF; CDR3nt: TGTGCCAGCAGTTTTGTTCAGGGGTTGGTTGAAGCTTTCTTT
d_gene: TRBD2; v_gene: TRBV18; j_gene: TRBJ2-2; abundance: once; CDR3aa: CASSPQGRDTGELFF; CDR3nt: TGTGCCAGCTCACCACAGGGGAGGGACACCGGGGAGCTGTTTTTT
d_gene: -; v_gene: TRBV12-5; j_gene: TRBJ2-1; abundance: -; CDR3aa: CASGLVQGSSYNEQFF; CDR3nt: TGTGCTAGTGGTTTGGTACAAGGGAGCTCCTACAATGAGCAGTTCTTC
d_gene: -; v_gene: TRBV7-9; j_gene: TRBJ2-7; abundance: -; CDR3aa: CASSLVGQHYEQYF; CDR3nt: TGTGCCAGCAGCTTAGTTGGACAACACTACGAGCAGTACTTC
d_gene: -; v_gene: TRBV6-5; j_gene: TRBJ2-3; abundance: -; CDR3aa: CASTPSQGSTDTQYF; CDR3nt: TGTGCCAGCACCCCAAGTCAGGGTAGCACAGATACGCAGTATTTT
d_gene: TRBD1; v_gene: TRBV10-2; j_gene: TRBJ2-5; abundance: -; CDR3aa: CASSFGTGGLRETQYF; CDR3nt: TGCGCCAGCAGTTTCGGGACAGGGGGCTTACGAGAGACCCAGTACTTC
d_gene: -; v_gene: TRBV18; j_gene: TRBJ1-2; abundance: few; CDR3aa: CASSPPTVGYGYTF; CDR3nt: TGTGCCAGCTCACCACCAACAGTAGGCTATGGCTACACCTTC
d_gene: -; v_gene: TRBV7-9; j_gene: TRBJ2-1; abundance: -; CDR3aa: CASSPRNYNEQFF; CDR3nt: TGTGCCAGCAGCCCCAGGAACTACAATGAGCAGTTCTTC
d_gene: -; v_gene: TRBV5-1; j_gene: TRBJ2-3; abundance: few; CDR3aa: CASSLDGDATDTQYF; CDR3nt: TGCGCCAGCAGCTTGGACGGGGATGCCACAGATACGCAGTATTTT
d_gene: -; v_gene: TRBV2; j_gene: TRBJ1-2; abundance: few; CDR3aa: CASRTGGFYGYTF; CDR3nt: TGTGCCAGCAGGACCGGGGGGTTCTATGGCTACACCTTC
d_gene: -; v_gene: TRBV9; j_gene: TRBJ2-1; abundance: -; CDR3aa: CASSADQGREQFF; CDR3nt: TGTGCCAGCAGCGCAGATCAGGGTCGCGAGCAGTTCTTC
d_gene: TRBD1; v_gene: TRBV4-1; j_gene: TRBJ2-3; abundance: -; CDR3aa: CASSPGQGADTQYF; CDR3nt: TGCGCCAGCAGCCCCGGACAGGGGGCAGATACGCAGTATTTT
d_gene: TRBD1; v_gene: TRBV7-9; j_gene: TRBJ1-2; abundance: once; CDR3aa: CASSLGTGGHGYTF; CDR3nt: TGTGCCAGCAGCTTAGGTACAGGGGGCCATGGCTACACCTTC
d_gene: -; v_gene: TRBV10-2; j_gene: TRBJ2-5; abundance: -; CDR3aa: CASRGLSQETQYF; CDR3nt: TGCGCCAGCAGAGGACTGAGCCAAGAGACCCAGTACTTC
d_gene: TRBD2; v_gene: TRBV7-8; j_gene: TRBJ2-5; abundance: -; CDR3aa: CASSLRAGGPGETQYF; CDR3nt: TGTGCCAGCAGCTTAAGAGCGGGGGGGCCGGGTGAGACCCAGTACTTC
d_gene: -; v_gene: TRBV29-1; j_gene: TRBJ2-5; abundance: -; CDR3aa: CSARQPQETQYF; CDR3nt: TGCAGCGCCCGACAGCCCCAAGAGACCCAGTACTTC
d_gene: TRBD2; v_gene: TRBV27; j_gene: TRBJ2-2; abundance: -; CDR3aa: CASSFERGDTGELFF; CDR3nt: TGTGCCAGCAGTTTTGAGCGGGGTGACACCGGGGAGCTGTTTTTT
d_gene: -; v_gene: TRBV7-2; j_gene: TRBJ2-1; abundance: -; CDR3aa: CASSFFYEQFF; CDR3nt: TGTGCCAGCAGCTTCTTTTATGAGCAGTTCTTC
d_gene: -; v_gene: TRBV5-8; j_gene: TRBJ1-5; abundance: -; CDR3aa: CASSLEARAPPQPQHF; CDR3nt: TGTGCCAGCAGCTTGGAGGCCAGGGCTCCCCCTCAGCCCCAGCATTTT
d_gene: TRBD1; v_gene: TRBV5-5; j_gene: TRBJ2-7; abundance: -; CDR3aa: CASSYGTGPYEQYF; CDR3nt: TGTGCCAGCAGCTACGGGACAGGACCCTACGAGCAGTACTTC